One sample yielded the 9 T cell receptor beta chains listed below, sequenced in a study of regulatory T cells in long-lasting Graves disease. Time point defined: persistent/refractory GD, antithyroid drugs over 5 years with positive TRAb. PBMCs provided the RNA from which the TCR library was made. Construction of TCR beta libraries relied on iRepertoire HTBI primers and on Arm-PCR targeting CDR3 regions. MiXCR, run by TCRdb on the multiplex PCR reads, gives a single entry per CDR3 protein. The table includes roughly 500,000 distinct CDR3 sequences, less than 25% detected once. Material: peripheral blood mononuclear cells (PBMCs), obtained when the disease was refractory, from a patient treated with antithyroid drugs. These receptors originate from a female donor with Graves disease.

The rearrangement joins TRBV7-9 to TRBJ2-3; D not certain. V dropped 0 bases and J dropped 6 bases, with 7 bases sitting between them. Per the germline V gene, CDR1 is SEHNR and CDR2 is FQNEAQ (reference sequence). This CDR3 is 13 amino acids long. Here the CDR3 DNA reads TGTGCCAGCAGCTTAGCGACCTACGATACGCAGTATTTT. Protein product: CASSLATYDTQYF.

This clonotype appeared many times. The CDR3 loop is CASNIPGQGRAYEQYF. The CDR3 DNA reads as TGTGCCAGCAACATCCCGGGACAGGGTCGGGCGTACGAGCAGTACTTC. The rearrangement links TRBV6-1 to TRBJ2-7; TRBD1 matches at 9 bases. The ends lost 7 bases at V and 4 bases at J; junction bases unmatched: 14. Germline CDR1 MNHNS, CDR2 SASEGT. The CDR3 length is 16 residues.

The gene calls are TRBV5-1 and TRBJ2-7; TRBD1 is a possible D gene (5 bases). This CDR3 has 15 amino acids. Per the germline V gene, CDR1 is SGHRS and CDR2 is YFSETQ. Trimming removed 0 bases from V and 7 bases from J, with 17 bases in between. The CDR3 sequence is CASSLDGHEVGEQYF. The CDR3 bases are TGCGCCAGCAGCTTGGATGGACACGAGGTGGGGGAGCAGTACTTC.

Only one count was recorded for this clonotype. The chain carries TRBV5-4 and TRBJ2-1; D is perhaps TRBD2 (6 bases). This CDR3 has 17 residues. Between the trimmed V and J ends, which lost 1 base and 3 bases, there was a span of 17 bases. Germline values: CDR1 SGHNT, CDR2 YYREEE (reference sequence). The CDR3 DNA reads TGTGCCAGCAGCTTGCATGTTGGCGGGATGGGCTACAATGAGCAGTTCTTC. Its protein is CASSLHVGGMGYNEQFF.

This clonotype has at least ten counts. CDR3 bases: TGTGCCAGCAGCTTCAGGGGGACGAGGGAGCAGTACTTC. Translating it yields CASSFRGTREQYF. This chain connects TRBV13 to TRBJ2-7, with TRBD1 matching over 7 bases. With 3 bases clipped from V and 7 bases from J, the junction kept 6 bases outside the gene matches. Germline V gene lookup returns CDR1 PRHDT and CDR2 FYEKMQ (reference sequence). This CDR3 spans 13 amino acids.

This clonotype showed up many times. The V and J genes are TRBV28 and TRBJ2-7; 9 bases agree with TRBD1. This CDR3 is built from 15 residues. CDR1 and CDR2 (germline): MDHEN, SYDVKM. The junction had 3 bases not matched to a gene; V was cut back by 3 bases and J by 0 bases. The CDR3 nucleotides are TGTGCCAGCAGTTTTCTGGACAGGGGCTCCTACGAGCAGTACTTC. It specifies CASSFLDRGSYEQYF.

This clonotype was seen a few times. A junction boundary mismatches the germline segment, possibly from a read error. J is TRBJ1-2 and V is TRBV2; 11 positions agree with TRBD1. The CDR3 consists of 17 residues. Germline V lookup: CDR1 SNHLY, CDR2 FYNNEI. The CDR3 bases are TGTGCCGGCAGTGAAATACAGGACAGGGGGCCCTCCTCTGGCTACACCTTC. It encodes CAGSEIQDRGPSSGYTF.

The table lists this clonotype with a few counts. At one end, the junction sequence differs from germline, possibly due to a read error. The chain links TRBV29-1 to TRBJ2-5; the D is unclear. The length of the CDR3 is 13 residues. Germline loops: CDR1 SQVTM, CDR2 ANQGSEA. CDR3: CSVKDGPAQTQYF. The CDR3 DNA is TGCAGCGTTAAAGATGGGCCGGCGCAGACCCAGTACTTC.

This clonotype has a count of ten or more. The rearrangement links TRBV27 to TRBJ1-1; no firm D call. The CDR3 totals 13 residues. Trimming removed 3 bases at V and 4 bases at J, with 9 bases between. Germline-derived CDR1 and CDR2 are MNHEY and SMNVEV (reference sequence). CDR3 sequence reads: CASSFAGSTEAFF. In nucleotides, the CDR3 is TGTGCCAGCAGTTTCGCCGGGAGCACTGAAGCTTTCTTT.